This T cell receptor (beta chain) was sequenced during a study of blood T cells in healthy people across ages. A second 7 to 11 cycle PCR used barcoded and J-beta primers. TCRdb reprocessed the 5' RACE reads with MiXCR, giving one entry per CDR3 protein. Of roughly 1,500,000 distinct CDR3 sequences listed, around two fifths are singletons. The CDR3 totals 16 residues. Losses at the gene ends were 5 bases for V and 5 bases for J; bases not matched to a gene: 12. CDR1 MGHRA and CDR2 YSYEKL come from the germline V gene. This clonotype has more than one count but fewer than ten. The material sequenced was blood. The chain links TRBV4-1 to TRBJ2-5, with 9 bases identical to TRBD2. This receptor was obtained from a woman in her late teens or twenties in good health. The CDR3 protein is CASSIGGSGGIETQYF. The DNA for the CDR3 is TGCGCCAGCAGCATCGGTGGTAGCGGGGGAATTGAGACCCAGTACTTC.